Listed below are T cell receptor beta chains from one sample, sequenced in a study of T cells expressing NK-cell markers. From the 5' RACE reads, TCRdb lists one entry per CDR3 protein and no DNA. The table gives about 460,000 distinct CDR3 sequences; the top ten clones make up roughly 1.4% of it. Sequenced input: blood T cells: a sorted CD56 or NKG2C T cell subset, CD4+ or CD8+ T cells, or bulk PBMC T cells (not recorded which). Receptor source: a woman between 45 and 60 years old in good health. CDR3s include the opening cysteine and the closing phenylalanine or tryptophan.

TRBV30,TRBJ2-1,CACIAGGNVNEQFF
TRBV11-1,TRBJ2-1,CASSGWGLAGGEQFF
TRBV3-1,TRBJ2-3,CASSQLAGGTDTQYF
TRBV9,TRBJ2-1,CASSVLGRESNEQFF
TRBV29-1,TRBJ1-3,CSVSTSASWSGNTIYF
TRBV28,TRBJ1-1,CASSLPTRAFF
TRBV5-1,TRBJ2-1,CATSSGRSYNEQFF
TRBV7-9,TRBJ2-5,CASSLGEQRSQETQYF
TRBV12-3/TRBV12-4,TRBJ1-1,CASRRDRRTEAFF
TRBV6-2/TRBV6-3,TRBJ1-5,CASSYSIEQADQPQHF
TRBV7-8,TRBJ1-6,CASSPGTGVNSPLHF
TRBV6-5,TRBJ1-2,CASSPPTGQGYTF
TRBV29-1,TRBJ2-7,CSAGTDYEQYF
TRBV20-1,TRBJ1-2,CSAGQGAGDGYTF
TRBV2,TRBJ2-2,CASFPGYWSTGELFF
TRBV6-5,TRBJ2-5,CASSQPGRRETQYF
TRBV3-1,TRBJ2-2,CASSIQVGGELFF
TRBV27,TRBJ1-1,CASSHAYDTEAFF
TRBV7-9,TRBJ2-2,CASTGRGTTGELFF
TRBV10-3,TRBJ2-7,CAISDGPSYEQYF
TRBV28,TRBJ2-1,CASSPPGLGIENEQFF
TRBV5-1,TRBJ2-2,CASSLAWPSGAGELFF
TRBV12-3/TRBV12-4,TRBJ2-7,CASSLRGTDYEQYF
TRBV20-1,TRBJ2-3,CSARQTRTNTDTQYF
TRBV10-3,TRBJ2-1,CASGRDPNNEQFF
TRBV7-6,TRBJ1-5,CASSLAGGSQPQHF
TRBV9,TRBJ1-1,CASSADPLGPEAFF
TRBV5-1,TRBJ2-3,CASSLLAISPDTQYF
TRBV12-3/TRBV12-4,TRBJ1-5,CASRPRERNQPQHF
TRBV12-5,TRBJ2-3,CASGPHVLAGSPDTQYF
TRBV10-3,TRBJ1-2,CAISEQGMRTF
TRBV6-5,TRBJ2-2,CASSYGRFHTGELFF
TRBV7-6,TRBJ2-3,CASSLEGLAGVQDTQYF
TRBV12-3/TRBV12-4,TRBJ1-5,CASGARGDQPQHF
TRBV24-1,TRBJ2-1,CATSDAPGPPYEQFF
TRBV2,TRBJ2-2,CASQIQGRTGELFF
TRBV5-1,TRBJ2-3,CASSYRQAGDTQYF
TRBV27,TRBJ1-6,CASSQTGGGSPLHF
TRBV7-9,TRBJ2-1,CASSSAGLAESYNEQFF
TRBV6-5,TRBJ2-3,CASSYTAGPDTQYF
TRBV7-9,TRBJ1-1,CASSEVGPDTEAFF
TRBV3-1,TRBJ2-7,CASSVRGQSEQYF
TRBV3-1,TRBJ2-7,CASSSGPDGIEQYF
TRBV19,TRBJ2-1,CASSIFVNEQFF
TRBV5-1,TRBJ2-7,CASRAGTSGIFYEQYF
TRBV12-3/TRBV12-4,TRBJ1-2,CATTENPSYGYTF
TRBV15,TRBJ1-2,CAVSGSGYGYTF
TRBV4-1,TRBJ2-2,CASSQEGSTGELFF